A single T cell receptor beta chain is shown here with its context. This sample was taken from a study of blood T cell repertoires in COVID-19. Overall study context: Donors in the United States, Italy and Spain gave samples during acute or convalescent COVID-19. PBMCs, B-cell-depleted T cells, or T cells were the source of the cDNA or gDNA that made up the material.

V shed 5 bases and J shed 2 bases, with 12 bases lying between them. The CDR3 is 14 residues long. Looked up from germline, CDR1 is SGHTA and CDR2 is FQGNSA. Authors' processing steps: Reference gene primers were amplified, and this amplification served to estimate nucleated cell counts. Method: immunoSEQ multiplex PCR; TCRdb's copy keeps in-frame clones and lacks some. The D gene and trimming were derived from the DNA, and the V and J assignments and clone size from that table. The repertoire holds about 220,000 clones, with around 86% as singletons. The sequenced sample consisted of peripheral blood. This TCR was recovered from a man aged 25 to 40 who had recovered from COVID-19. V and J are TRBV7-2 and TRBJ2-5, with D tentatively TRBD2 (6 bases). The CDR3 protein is CASSPRDEQETQYF. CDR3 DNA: TGTGCCAGCAGCCCGCGGGACGAACAAGAGACCCAGTACTTC.